The clone carrying this TCR beta chain came up a few times. In the original workflow: The authors estimated nucleated cell counts from reference gene primer amplification. Profiling relied on immunoSEQ multiplex PCR, and the TCRdb table lists in-frame clones only, not all of them. That table furnishes V, J and clone size, whereas the DNA furnished D and trimming. Among roughly 27,000 clones listed, around 87% were seen once. The data stem from a study of blood T cell repertoires in COVID-19. Background on the study: T cells, B-cell-depleted T cells, or PBMCs supplied cDNA or gDNA.

CDR1 and CDR2 from the germline V gene are SEHNR and FQNEAQ (reference sequence). J was trimmed by 5 bases and V by 7 bases; bases with no gene match: 12. The CDR3 extends over 15 amino acids. Source material: peripheral blood. The TCR comes from a woman between 55 and 75 years old with active COVID-19. The chain joins TRBV7-9 to TRBJ2-7; 9 positions match TRBD1. DNA for the CDR3: TGTGCCAGCAACCCCTGGGGACAGGGATATGACGAGCAGTACTTC. Translation gives CASNPWGQGYDEQYF.